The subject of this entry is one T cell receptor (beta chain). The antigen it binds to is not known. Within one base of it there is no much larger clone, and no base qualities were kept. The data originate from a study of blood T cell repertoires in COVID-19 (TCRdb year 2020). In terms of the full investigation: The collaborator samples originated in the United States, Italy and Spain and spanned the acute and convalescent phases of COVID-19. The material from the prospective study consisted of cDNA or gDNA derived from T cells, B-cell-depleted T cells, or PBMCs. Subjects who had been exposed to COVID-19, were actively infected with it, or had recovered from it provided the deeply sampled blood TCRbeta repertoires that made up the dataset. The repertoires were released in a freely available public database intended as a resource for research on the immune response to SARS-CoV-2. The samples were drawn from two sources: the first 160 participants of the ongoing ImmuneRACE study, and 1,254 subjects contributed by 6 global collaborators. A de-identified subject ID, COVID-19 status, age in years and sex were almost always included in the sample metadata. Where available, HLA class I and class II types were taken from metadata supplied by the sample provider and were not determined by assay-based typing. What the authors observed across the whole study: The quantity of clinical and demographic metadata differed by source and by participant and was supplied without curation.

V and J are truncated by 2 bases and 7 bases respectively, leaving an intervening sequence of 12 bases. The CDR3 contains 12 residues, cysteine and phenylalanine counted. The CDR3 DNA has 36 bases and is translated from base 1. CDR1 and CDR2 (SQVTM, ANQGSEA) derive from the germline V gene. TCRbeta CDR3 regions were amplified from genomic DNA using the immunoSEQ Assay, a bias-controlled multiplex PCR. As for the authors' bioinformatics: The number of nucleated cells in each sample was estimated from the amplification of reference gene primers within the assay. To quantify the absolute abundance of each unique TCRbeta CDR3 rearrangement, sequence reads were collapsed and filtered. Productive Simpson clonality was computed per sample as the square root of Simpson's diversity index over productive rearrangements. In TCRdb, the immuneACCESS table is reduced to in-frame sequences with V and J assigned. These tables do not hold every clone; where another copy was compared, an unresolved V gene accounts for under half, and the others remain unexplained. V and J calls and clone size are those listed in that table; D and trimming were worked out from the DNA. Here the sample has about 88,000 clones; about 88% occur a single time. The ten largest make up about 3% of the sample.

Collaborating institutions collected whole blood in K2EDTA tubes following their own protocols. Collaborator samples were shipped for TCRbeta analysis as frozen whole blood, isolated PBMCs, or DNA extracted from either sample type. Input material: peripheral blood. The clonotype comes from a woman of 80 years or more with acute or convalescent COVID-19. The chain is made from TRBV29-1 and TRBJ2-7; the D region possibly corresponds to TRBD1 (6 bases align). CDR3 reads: CSVEYTGREQYF. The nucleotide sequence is TGCAGCGTTGAATACACAGGGAGAGAGCAGTACTTC.